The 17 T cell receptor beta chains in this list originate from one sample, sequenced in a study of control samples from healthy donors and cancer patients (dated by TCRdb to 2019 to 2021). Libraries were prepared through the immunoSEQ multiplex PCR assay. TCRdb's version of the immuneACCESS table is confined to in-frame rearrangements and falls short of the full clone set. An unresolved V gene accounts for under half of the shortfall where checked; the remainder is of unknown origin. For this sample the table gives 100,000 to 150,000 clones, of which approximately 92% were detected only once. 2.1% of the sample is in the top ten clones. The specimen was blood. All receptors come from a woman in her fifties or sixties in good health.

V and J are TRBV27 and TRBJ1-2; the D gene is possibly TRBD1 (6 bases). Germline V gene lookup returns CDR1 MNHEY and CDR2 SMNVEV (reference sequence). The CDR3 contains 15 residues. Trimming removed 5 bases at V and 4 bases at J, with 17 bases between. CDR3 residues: CASSPSRGAAYGYTF. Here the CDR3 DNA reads TGTGCCAGCAGTCCATCCCGGGGGGCGGCCTATGGCTACACCTTC.

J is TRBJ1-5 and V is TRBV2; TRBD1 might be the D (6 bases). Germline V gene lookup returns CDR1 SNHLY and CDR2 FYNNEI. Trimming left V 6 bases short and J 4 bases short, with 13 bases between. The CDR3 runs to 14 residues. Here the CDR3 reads CASSPDRPNQPQHF. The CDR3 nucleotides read TGTGCCAGCAGCCCTGACAGGCCAAATCAGCCCCAGCATTTT.

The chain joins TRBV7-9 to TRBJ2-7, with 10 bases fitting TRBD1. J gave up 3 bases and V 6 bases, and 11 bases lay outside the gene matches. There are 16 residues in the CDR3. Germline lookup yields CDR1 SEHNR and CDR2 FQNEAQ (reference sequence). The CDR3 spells CASSLDPGQGHYEQYF. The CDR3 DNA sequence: TGTGCCAGCAGTCTTGACCCGGGACAGGGGCACTACGAGCAGTACTTC.

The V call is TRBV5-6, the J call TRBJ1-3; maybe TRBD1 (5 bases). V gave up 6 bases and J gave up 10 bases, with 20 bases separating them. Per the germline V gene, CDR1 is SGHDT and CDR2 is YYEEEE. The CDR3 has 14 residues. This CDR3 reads CASTSGRRTETIYF. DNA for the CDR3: TGTGCCAGCACCTCGGGACGCAGGACCGAGACCATATATTTT.

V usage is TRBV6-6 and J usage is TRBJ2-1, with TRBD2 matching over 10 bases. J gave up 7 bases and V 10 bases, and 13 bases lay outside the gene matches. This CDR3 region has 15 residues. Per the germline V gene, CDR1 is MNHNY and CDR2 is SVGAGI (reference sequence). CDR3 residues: CATNIAGGRVNEQFF. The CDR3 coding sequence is TGTGCCACGAATATAGCGGGGGGCAGGGTGAATGAGCAGTTCTTC.

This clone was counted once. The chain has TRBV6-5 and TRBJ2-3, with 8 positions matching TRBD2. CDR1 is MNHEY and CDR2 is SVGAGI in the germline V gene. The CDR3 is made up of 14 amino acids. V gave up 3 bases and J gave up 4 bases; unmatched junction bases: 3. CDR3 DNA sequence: TGTGCCAGCAGTTATCTGACTAGCGCAGATACGCAGTATTTT. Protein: CASSYLTSADTQYF.

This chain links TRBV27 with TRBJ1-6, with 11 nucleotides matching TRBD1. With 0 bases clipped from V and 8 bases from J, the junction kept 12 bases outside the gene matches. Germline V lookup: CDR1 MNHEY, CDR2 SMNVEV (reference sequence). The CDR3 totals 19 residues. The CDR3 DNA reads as TGTGCCAGCAGTTTATCAAAGCTGTTTAGGGACAGGGGGGATTCACCCCTCCACTTT. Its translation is CASSLSKLFRDRGDSPLHF.

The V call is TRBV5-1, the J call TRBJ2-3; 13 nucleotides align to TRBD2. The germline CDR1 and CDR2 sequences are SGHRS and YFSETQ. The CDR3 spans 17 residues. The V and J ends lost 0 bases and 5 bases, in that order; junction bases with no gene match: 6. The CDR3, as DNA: TGCGCCAGCAGCTTGGAGTCGGGACTAGCGGGGAGAGATACGCAGTATTTT. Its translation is CASSLESGLAGRDTQYF. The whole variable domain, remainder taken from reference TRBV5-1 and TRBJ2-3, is KAGVTQTPRYLIKTRGQQVTLSCSPISGHRSVSWYQQTPGQGLQFLFEYFSETQRNKGNFPGRFSGRQFSNSRSEMNVSTLELGDSALYLCASSLESGLAGRDTQYFGPGTRLTVL.

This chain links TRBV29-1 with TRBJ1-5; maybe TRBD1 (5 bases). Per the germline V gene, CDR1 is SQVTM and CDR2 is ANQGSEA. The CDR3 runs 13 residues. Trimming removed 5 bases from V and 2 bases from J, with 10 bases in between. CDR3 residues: CSVMGEGNQPQHF. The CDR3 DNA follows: TGCAGCGTTATGGGGGAGGGCAATCAGCCCCAGCATTTT.

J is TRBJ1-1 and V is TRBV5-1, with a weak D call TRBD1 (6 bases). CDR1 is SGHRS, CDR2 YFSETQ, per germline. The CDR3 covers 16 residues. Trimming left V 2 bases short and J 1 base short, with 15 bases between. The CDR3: CASSFGRGFGNTEAFF. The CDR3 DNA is TGCGCCAGCAGCTTCGGCAGGGGCTTCGGGAACACTGAAGCTTTCTTT.

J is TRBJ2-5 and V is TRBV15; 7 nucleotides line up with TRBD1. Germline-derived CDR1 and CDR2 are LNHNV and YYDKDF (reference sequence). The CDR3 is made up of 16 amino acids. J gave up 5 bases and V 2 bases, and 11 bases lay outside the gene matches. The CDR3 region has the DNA TGTGCCACCAGCAGACCCATCGTAGGGGGCAGGGAGACCCAGTACTTC. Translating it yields CATSRPIVGGRETQYF. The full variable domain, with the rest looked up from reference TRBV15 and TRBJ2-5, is DAMVIQNPRYQVTQFGKPVTLSCSQTLNHNVMYWYQQKSSQAPKLLFHYYDKDFNNEADTPDNFQSRRPNTSFCFLDIRSPGLGDTAMYLCATSRPIVGGRETQYFGPGTRLLVL.

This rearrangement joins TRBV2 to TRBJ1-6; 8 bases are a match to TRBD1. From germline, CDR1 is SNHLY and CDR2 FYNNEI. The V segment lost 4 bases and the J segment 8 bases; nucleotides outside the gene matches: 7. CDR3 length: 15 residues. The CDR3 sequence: CASSARSGGDSPLHF. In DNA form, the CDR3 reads TGTGCCAGCAGTGCTCGTTCAGGGGGCGATTCACCCCTCCACTTT.

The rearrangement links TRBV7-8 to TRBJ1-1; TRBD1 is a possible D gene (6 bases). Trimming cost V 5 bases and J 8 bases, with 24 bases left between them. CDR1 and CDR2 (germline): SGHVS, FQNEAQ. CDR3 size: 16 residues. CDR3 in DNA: TGTGCCAGCAGCGTCCGGGACACGGGCTCTTGGGGAGAAGCTTTCTTT. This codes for CASSVRDTGSWGEAFF.

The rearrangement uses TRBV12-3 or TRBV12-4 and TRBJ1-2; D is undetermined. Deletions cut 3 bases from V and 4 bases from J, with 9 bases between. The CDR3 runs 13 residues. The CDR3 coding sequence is TGTGCCAGCAGTTTTCGGGTGGGCTATGGCTACACCTTC. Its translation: CASSFRVGYGYTF.

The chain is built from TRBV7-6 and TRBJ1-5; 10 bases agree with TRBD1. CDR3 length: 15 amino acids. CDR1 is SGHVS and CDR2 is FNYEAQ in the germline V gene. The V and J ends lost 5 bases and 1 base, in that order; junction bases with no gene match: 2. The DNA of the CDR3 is TGTGCCAGCAGCCCGGGACAGGGGAGCAATCAGCCCCAGCATTTT. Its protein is CASSPGQGSNQPQHF.

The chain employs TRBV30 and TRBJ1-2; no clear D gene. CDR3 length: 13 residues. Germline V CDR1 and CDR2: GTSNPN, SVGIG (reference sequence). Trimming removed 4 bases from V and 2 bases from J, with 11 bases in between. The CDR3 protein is CAWMAGVNYGYTF. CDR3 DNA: TGTGCCTGGATGGCCGGCGTAAACTATGGCTACACCTTC.

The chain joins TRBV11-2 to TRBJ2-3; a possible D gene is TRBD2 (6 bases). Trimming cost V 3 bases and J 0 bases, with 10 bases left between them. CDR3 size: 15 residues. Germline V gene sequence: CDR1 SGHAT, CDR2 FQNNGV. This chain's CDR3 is CASSFHSGSTDTQYF. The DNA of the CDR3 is TGTGCCAGCAGCTTCCATAGCGGTAGCACAGATACGCAGTATTTT.